The entry below gives a single TCR beta chain sequence along with its context. Primers for the PCR totalled 60 Vbeta and 13 Jbeta. The method was immunoSEQ multiplex PCR; TCRdb's version includes in-frame clones alone and lacks a portion of them. The sample has approximately 210,000 clones; roughly 85% are singletons. Deletions cut 1 base from V and 3 bases from J, with 7 bases between. This CDR3 has 13 residues. Germline V gene lookup returns CDR1 SGHRS and CDR2 YFSETQ. The data were obtained in a study of cytomegalovirus exposure and HLA in healthy donors. The chain employs TRBV5-1 and TRBJ1-1, with D possibly TRBD1 on 6 matching bases. The sample taken for sequencing was PBMCs. This receptor was taken from a male donor in good health and CMV-seronegative. CDR3 region: CASSLQGHTEAFF. CDR3 sequence (DNA): TGCGCCAGCAGCTTGCAGGGGCACACTGAAGCTTTCTTT.